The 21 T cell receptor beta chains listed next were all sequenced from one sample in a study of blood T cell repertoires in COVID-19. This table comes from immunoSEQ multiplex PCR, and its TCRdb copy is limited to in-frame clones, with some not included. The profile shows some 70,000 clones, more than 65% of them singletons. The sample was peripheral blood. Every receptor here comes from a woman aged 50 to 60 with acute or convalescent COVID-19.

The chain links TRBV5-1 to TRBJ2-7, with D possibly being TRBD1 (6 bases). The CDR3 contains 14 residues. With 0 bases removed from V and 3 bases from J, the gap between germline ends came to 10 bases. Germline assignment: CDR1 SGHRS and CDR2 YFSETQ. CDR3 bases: TGCGCCAGCAGCTTGGTGGGGGCTCTCTACGAGCAGTACTTC. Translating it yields CASSLVGALYEQYF.

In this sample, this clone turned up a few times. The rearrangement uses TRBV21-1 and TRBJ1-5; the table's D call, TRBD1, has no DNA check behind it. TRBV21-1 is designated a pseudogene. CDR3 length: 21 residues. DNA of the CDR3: TGTGCCAGCAGCAAAGATATGGCCCCGGGACAGGGGGCTGGAAGCAATCAGCCCCAGCATTTT. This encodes CASSKDMAPGQGAGSNQPQHF.

Here the CDR3 reads CASSPGLAVNTDTQYF. DNA of the CDR3: TGTGCCAGCAGCCCCGGACTAGCGGTTAACACAGATACGCAGTATTTT. This chain connects TRBV7-3 to TRBJ2-3; TRBD2 agrees at 10 bases. CDR3 size: 16 residues. The ends lost 5 bases at V and 2 bases at J; junction bases unmatched: 7. The V gene's germline CDR1 is SGHTA and CDR2 FQGTGA.

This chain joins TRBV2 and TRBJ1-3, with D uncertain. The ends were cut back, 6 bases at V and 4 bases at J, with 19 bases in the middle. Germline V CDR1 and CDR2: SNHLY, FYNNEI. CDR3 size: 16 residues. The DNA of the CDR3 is TGTGCCAGCAGGAACCGGCCAAGAGGTTACGGAAACACCATATATTTT. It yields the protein CASRNRPRGYGNTIYF.

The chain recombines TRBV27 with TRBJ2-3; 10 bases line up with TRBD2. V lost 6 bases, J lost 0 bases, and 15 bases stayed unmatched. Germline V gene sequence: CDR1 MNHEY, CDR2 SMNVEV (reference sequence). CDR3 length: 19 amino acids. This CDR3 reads CASRDTGTSDWYSTDTQYF. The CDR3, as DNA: TGTGCCAGCAGAGATACCGGGACTAGCGACTGGTATAGCACAGATACGCAGTATTTT.

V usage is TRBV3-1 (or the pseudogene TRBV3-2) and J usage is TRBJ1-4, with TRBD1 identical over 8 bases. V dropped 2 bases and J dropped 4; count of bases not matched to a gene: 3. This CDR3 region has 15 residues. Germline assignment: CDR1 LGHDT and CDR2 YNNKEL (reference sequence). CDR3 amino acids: CASSQRTGINEKLFF. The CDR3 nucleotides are TGTGCCAGCAGCCAAAGGACAGGGATTAATGAAAAACTGTTTTTT.

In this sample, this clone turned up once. The DNA for the CDR3 is TGTGCCAGTTCTCCTAGCACAGATACGCAGTATTTT. Translation: CASSPSTDTQYF. J is TRBJ2-3 and V is TRBV28; no firm D call. The CDR3 spans 12 residues. V was shortened by 9 bases and J by 0 bases, with 7 bases between the two germline ends. Germline V gene lookup returns CDR1 MDHEN and CDR2 SYDVKM.

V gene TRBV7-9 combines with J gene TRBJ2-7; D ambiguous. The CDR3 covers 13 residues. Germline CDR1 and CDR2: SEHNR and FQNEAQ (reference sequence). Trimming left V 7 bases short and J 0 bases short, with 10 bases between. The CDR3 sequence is CASTMTYSYEQYF. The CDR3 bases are TGTGCCAGCACCATGACTTACTCCTACGAGCAGTACTTC.

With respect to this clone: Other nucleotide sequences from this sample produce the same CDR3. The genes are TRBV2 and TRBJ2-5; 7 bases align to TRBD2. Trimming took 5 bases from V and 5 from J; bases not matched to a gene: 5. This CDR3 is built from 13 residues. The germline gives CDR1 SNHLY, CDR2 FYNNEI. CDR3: CASSLGLEETQYF. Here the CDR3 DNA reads TGTGCCAGCAGTCTCGGACTAGAGGAGACCCAGTACTTC.

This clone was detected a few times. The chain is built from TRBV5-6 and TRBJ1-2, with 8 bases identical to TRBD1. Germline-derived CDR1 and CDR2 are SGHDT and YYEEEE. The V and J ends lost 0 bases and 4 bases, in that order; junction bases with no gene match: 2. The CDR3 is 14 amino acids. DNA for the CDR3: TGTGCCAGCAGCTTGGGTGGACAGGGCTATGGCTACACCTTC. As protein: CASSLGGQGYGYTF.

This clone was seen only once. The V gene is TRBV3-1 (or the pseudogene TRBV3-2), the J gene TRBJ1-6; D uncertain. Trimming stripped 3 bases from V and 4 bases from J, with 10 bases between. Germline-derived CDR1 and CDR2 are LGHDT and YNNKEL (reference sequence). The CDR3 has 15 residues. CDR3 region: CASSQAESYNSPLHF. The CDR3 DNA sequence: TGTGCCAGCAGCCAGGCAGAAAGTTATAATTCACCCCTCCACTTT.

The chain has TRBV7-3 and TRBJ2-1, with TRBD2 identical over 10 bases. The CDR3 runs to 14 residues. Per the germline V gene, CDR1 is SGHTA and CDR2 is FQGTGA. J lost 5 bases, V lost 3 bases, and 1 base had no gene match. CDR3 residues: CASSFTSGDNEQFF. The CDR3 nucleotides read TGTGCCAGCAGCTTCACTAGCGGGGACAATGAGCAGTTCTTC.

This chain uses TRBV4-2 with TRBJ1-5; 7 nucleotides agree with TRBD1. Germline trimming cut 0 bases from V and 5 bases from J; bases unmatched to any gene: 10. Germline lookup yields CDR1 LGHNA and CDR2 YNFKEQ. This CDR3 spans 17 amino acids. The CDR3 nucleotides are TGTGCCAGCAGCCAAGAATCTGGCCAGGGGGTGGATCAGCCCCAGCATTTT. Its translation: CASSQESGQGVDQPQHF.

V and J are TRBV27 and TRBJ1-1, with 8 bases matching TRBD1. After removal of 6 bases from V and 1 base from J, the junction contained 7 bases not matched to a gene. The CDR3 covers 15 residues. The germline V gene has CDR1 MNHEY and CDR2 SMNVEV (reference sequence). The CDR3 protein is CASRRGQGENTEAFF. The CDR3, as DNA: TGTGCCAGCAGACGCGGACAGGGTGAGAACACTGAAGCTTTCTTT.

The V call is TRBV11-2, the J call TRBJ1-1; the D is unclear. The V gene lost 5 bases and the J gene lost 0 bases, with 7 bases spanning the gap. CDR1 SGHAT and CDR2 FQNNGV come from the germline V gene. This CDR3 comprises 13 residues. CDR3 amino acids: CASSGHLNTEAFF. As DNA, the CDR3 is TGTGCCAGCAGCGGCCACCTGAACACTGAAGCTTTCTTT. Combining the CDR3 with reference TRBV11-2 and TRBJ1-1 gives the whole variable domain EAGVAQSPRYKIIEKRQSVAFWCNPISGHATLYWYQQILGQGPKLLIQFQNNGVVDDSQLPKDRFSAERLKGVDSTLKIQPAKLEDSAVYLCASSGHLNTEAFFGQGTRLTVV.

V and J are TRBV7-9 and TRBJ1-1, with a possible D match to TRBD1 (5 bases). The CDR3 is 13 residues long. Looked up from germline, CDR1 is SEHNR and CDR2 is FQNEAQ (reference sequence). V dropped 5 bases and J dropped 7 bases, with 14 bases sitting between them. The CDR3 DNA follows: TGTGCCAGCAGCCTTAAGGGGCTTCTTGAAGCTTTCTTT. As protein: CASSLKGLLEAFF.

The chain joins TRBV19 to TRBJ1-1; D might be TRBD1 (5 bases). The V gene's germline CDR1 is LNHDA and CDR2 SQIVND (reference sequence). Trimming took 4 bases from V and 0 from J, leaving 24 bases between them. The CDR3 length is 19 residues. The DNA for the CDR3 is TGTGCCAGTAGTACGTCATTAGGGGATAGTTTCTTTATGAACACTGAAGCTTTCTTT. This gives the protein CASSTSLGDSFFMNTEAFF.

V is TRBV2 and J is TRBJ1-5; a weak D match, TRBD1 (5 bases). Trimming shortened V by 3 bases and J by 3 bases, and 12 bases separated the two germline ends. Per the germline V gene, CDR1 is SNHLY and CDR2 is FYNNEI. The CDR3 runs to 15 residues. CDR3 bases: TGTGCCAGCAGTGATGGGCAGGGTAACAATCAGCCCCAGCATTTT. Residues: CASSDGQGNNQPQHF.

CDR3 sequence reads: CASSPADNANIQYF. CDR3 bases: TGTGCCAGCAGCCCTGCGGACAATGCAAACATTCAGTACTTC. The chain combines TRBV9 with TRBJ2-4; possible D gene TRBD1, 5 bases. Between the trimmed V and J ends, which lost 4 bases and 6 bases, there was a span of 14 bases. This CDR3 has 14 residues. Germline V lookup: CDR1 SGDLS, CDR2 YYNGEE.

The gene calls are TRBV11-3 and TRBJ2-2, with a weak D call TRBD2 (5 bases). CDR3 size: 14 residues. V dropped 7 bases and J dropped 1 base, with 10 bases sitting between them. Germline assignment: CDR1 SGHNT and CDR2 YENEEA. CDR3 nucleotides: TGTGCCAGCAAACTGGACTTGAACACCGGGGAGCTGTTTTTT. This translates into CASKLDLNTGELFF.

CDR3 protein: CASSTRRLLSAEAFF. Written as DNA, the CDR3 is TGTGCCAGTAGTACCCGGCGGCTCCTGAGCGCTGAAGCTTTCTTT. The chain joins TRBV19 to TRBJ1-1; D is ambiguous. The CDR3 contains 15 residues. V lost 4 bases, J lost 6 bases, and 18 bases lay in between. Germline-derived CDR1 and CDR2 are LNHDA and SQIVND (reference sequence).